These T cell receptor beta chains were read from a single sample in a study of OX40 agonist ivuxolimab in advanced cancers. TCRdb keeps only in-frame clones here, not all; method: immunoSEQ multiplex PCR. The sample lists some 35,000 clones; roughly 80% were seen once. The specimen comprised CD4+ or CD8+ T cells sorted from blood, sampled in a trial of the OX40 agonist ivuxolimab. The receptors originated from an adult with an advanced solid tumor such as melanoma, head and neck, liver or kidney cancer. Both conserved end residues are part of each CDR3. Fields, in order: clone size, D gene, J gene, V gene, CDR3 protein, CDR3 DNA. A D gene is named only where the DNA matches it firmly. Size values are once, few and many counts, or a class for expanded clones, and some rows have none.

clone size: -; D gene: -; J gene: TRBJ2-7; V gene: TRBV5-1; CDR3 protein: CASSLVAGAYEQYF; CDR3 DNA: TGCGCCAGCAGCTTGGTTGCAGGGGCCTACGAGCAGTACTTC
clone size: -; D gene: -; J gene: TRBJ2-3; V gene: TRBV27; CDR3 protein: CASRDPYTDTQYF; CDR3 DNA: TGTGCCAGCAGGGACCCATACACAGATACGCAGTATTTT
clone size: -; D gene: -; J gene: TRBJ2-2; V gene: TRBV9; CDR3 protein: CASSAGLANTGELFF; CDR3 DNA: TGTGCCAGCAGCGCGGGACTCGCGAACACCGGGGAGCTGTTTTTT
clone size: -; D gene: -; J gene: TRBJ2-5; V gene: TRBV7-3; CDR3 protein: CASSLLGAELETQYF; CDR3 DNA: TGTGCCAGCAGCTTATTGGGGGCCGAGTTGGAGACCCAGTACTTC
clone size: -; D gene: TRBD2; J gene: TRBJ2-7; V gene: TRBV7-3; CDR3 protein: CASSLEAGPSYEQYF; CDR3 DNA: TGTGCCAGCAGCTTAGAAGCGGGGCCCTCCTACGAGCAGTACTTC
clone size: -; D gene: TRBD1; J gene: TRBJ2-3; V gene: TRBV7-9; CDR3 protein: CASSLRNSQGGTDTQYF; CDR3 DNA: TGTGCCAGCAGCTTAAGAAATAGTCAGGGGGGCACAGATACGCAGTATTTT
clone size: few; D gene: -; J gene: TRBJ1-2; V gene: TRBV29-1; CDR3 protein: CSGGSASGYTF; CDR3 DNA: TGCAGCGGGGGTTCGGCTAGTGGCTACACCTTC
clone size: -; D gene: -; J gene: TRBJ2-7; V gene: TRBV28; CDR3 protein: CASSSSRDRTYEQYF; CDR3 DNA: TGTGCCAGCAGTTCAAGCAGGGACCGCACCTACGAGCAGTACTTC
clone size: -; D gene: -; J gene: TRBJ2-3; V gene: TRBV7-3; CDR3 protein: CASSFHSQGVDTQYF; CDR3 DNA: TGTGCCAGCAGCTTCCACTCACAGGGTGTAGATACGCAGTATTTT
clone size: once; D gene: TRBD1; J gene: TRBJ1-2; V gene: TRBV30; CDR3 protein: CAWSAGTGQGYTF; CDR3 DNA: TGTGCCTGGAGTGCCGGGACAGGGCAAGGCTACACCTTC
clone size: -; D gene: -; J gene: TRBJ2-6; V gene: TRBV15; CDR3 protein: CATSTRVYGANVLTF; CDR3 DNA: TGTGCCACCAGCACCAGGGTATATGGGGCCAACGTCCTGACTTTC
clone size: -; D gene: TRBD1; J gene: TRBJ1-1; V gene: TRBV9; CDR3 protein: CASSVSGGEGTEAFF; CDR3 DNA: TGTGCCAGCAGCGTTTCAGGGGGCGAGGGCACTGAAGCTTTCTTT
clone size: -; D gene: -; J gene: TRBJ2-3; V gene: TRBV5-8; CDR3 protein: CASSLEGLSLTDTQYF; CDR3 DNA: TGTGCCAGCAGTCTGGAGGGACTTTCTCTCACAGATACGCAGTATTTT
clone size: -; D gene: -; J gene: TRBJ1-5; V gene: TRBV19; CDR3 protein: CASSISDLSDNQPQHF; CDR3 DNA: TGTGCCAGTAGTATCTCCGACCTATCCGATAATCAGCCCCAGCATTTT
clone size: few; D gene: -; J gene: TRBJ2-7; V gene: TRBV19; CDR3 protein: CASRRDRVSYEQYF; CDR3 DNA: TGTGCCAGTCGGAGAGATAGGGTCTCCTACGAGCAGTACTTC
clone size: -; D gene: -; J gene: TRBJ1-3; V gene: TRBV28; CDR3 protein: CASSMRGQLSGNTIYF; CDR3 DNA: TGTGCCAGCAGTATGCGAGGACAACTCTCTGGAAACACCATATATTTT
clone size: -; D gene: -; J gene: TRBJ2-7; V gene: TRBV5-7; CDR3 protein: CASRSGREDSYEQYF; CDR3 DNA: TGTGCCAGCAGGTCTGGCCGGGAAGACTCCTACGAGCAGTACTTC
clone size: -; D gene: -; J gene: TRBJ2-1; V gene: TRBV11-2; CDR3 protein: CASSLEQAPLPYNEQFF; CDR3 DNA: TGTGCCAGCAGCTTAGAACAAGCCCCCTTACCCTACAATGAGCAGTTCTTC
clone size: -; D gene: -; J gene: TRBJ2-1; V gene: TRBV5-1; CDR3 protein: CASSSRNEQFF; CDR3 DNA: TGCGCCAGCAGCTCGCGCAATGAGCAGTTCTTC
clone size: -; D gene: TRBD2; J gene: TRBJ2-7; V gene: TRBV5-1; CDR3 protein: CASSLGTSRSEQYF; CDR3 DNA: TGCGCCAGCAGCTTGGGGACTAGCAGGAGCGAGCAGTACTTC
clone size: -; D gene: TRBD2; J gene: TRBJ2-7; V gene: TRBV19; CDR3 protein: CASSETGTSSYEQYF; CDR3 DNA: TGTGCCAGTAGTGAAACCGGGACTAGCTCCTACGAGCAGTACTTC
clone size: -; D gene: -; J gene: TRBJ2-5; V gene: TRBV23-1; CDR3 protein: CASTGTRETQYF; CDR3 DNA: TGCGCCAGCACGGGAACAAGGGAGACCCAGTACTTC
clone size: -; D gene: -; J gene: TRBJ1-5; V gene: TRBV4-1; CDR3 protein: CASSQGLAAHQPQHF; CDR3 DNA: TGCGCCAGCAGCCAAGGTCTGGCAGCCCATCAGCCCCAGCATTTT
clone size: medium-sized; D gene: -; J gene: TRBJ1-1; V gene: TRBV29-1; CDR3 protein: CSGGTNTEAFF; CDR3 DNA: TGCAGCGGTGGAACGAACACTGAAGCTTTCTTT
clone size: -; D gene: -; J gene: TRBJ2-1; V gene: TRBV19; CDR3 protein: CASSKFVYNEQFF; CDR3 DNA: TGTGCCAGTTCAAAGTTTGTCTACAATGAGCAGTTCTTC